A single sample is the source of the 8 T cell receptor beta chains below, sequenced in a study of blood T cells in healthy people across ages. It was with a sample-barcoded 5' primer and a J-beta primer mix that a second PCR of roughly 7 to 11 cycles was run. In TCRdb, the 5' RACE reads were re-called with MiXCR into one record per CDR3 protein. In the table there are about 1.7 million distinct CDR3 sequences, 28% of which are singletons. Sequenced sample: blood. The receptors shown here come from a woman in her 30s in good health.

This clonotype was counted a few times. V gene TRBV20-1 combines with J gene TRBJ2-3; D is uncertain. Germline CDR1 DFQATT, CDR2 SNEGSKA (reference sequence). V was shortened by 6 bases and J by 2 bases, with 12 bases between the two germline ends. The CDR3 covers 13 residues. The CDR3 sequence is CSAPRAVTDTQYF. As DNA, the CDR3 is TGCAGTGCCCCCCGGGCCGTCACAGATACGCAGTATTTT.

V and J are TRBV3-1 and TRBJ2-3, with 11 positions matching TRBD1. Per germline, CDR1 LGHDT and CDR2 YNNKEL (reference sequence). V dropped 4 bases and J dropped 3; count of bases not matched to a gene: 6. This CDR3 spans 16 amino acids. CDR3 nucleotides: TGTGCCAGCAGCCCCTGGACAGGGGGCGTAACAGATACGCAGTATTTT. Translating it yields CASSPWTGGVTDTQYF.

J is TRBJ2-2 and V is TRBV20-1; D gene ambiguous. This CDR3 is built from 14 residues. Trimming took 1 base from V and 5 from J, leaving 11 bases between them. Germline CDR1 DFQATT, CDR2 SNEGSKA (reference sequence). DNA of the CDR3: TGCAGTGCTAGAGGGCCGGTCGGTACCGGGGAGCTGTTTTTT. This gives the protein CSARGPVGTGELFF.

The chain couples TRBV12-3 or TRBV12-4 to TRBJ2-3, with TRBD1 identical over 11 bases. With 5 bases clipped from V and 1 base from J, the junction kept 8 bases outside the gene matches. The CDR3 extends over 17 amino acids. The CDR3 sequence: CASSTRTGGAGTDTQYF. The CDR3 bases are TGTGCCAGCAGTACCAGGACAGGGGGCGCGGGCACAGATACGCAGTATTTT.

This CDR3 reads CASSLVNRAYEQYF. CDR3 sequence (DNA): TGTGCCAGCAGTTTAGTCAACAGAGCCTACGAGCAGTACTTC. V gene TRBV28 combines with J gene TRBJ2-7, with D unclear. The V end lost 2 bases, the J end lost 2 bases, and 10 bases lay between the germline ends. CDR1 is MDHEN and CDR2 is SYDVKM in the germline V gene. The CDR3 is 14 residues long.

The rearrangement uses TRBV28 and TRBJ2-7, with D possibly matching TRBD2 (7 bases). This CDR3 has 18 residues. CDR1 is MDHEN and CDR2 is SYDVKM in the germline V gene. Trimming stripped 4 bases from V and 10 bases from J, with 32 bases between. CDR3 DNA: TGTGCCAGCAGTTCAGGGTTCAGCACAGGGCGGGGGTCGCTAACCCAGTACTTC. Translation gives CASSSGFSTGRGSLTQYF.

This chain connects TRBV7-2 to TRBJ1-1; no clear D gene. Germline V CDR1 and CDR2: SGHTA, FQGNSA. The CDR3 covers 13 residues. The V end was cut by 5 bases, the J end by 0 bases, with 7 bases between. CDR3 coding DNA: TGTGCCAGCAGCATCCAATTGAACACTGAAGCTTTCTTT. Translating it yields CASSIQLNTEAFF.

This clonotype appeared many times. The chain recombines TRBV24-1 with TRBJ2-5; TRBD1 agrees at 7 bases. The V gene's germline CDR1 is KGHDR and CDR2 SFDVKD. CDR3 length equals 14 residues. The ends lost 7 bases at V and 0 bases at J; junction bases unmatched: 4. CDR3 loop: CATRGQPNQETQYF. As DNA, the CDR3 is TGTGCCACCAGGGGACAGCCGAACCAAGAGACCCAGTACTTC.